This section outlines one T cell receptor (beta chain) sequence together with its context. Its antigen remains undetermined. No base quality information exists; no much larger clone differs at one position. TCRbeta CDR3 regions were amplified from genomic DNA by means of the immunoSEQ Assay, a bias-controlled multiplex PCR. The published analysis was carried out like this. The number of nucleated cells in each sample was estimated by amplification of reference gene primers within the assay. To quantify the absolute abundance of each unique TCRbeta CDR3 rearrangement, sequence reads were collapsed and filtered. For each sample, productive Simpson clonality was calculated as the square root of Simpson's diversity index over productive rearrangements. TCRdb stores this immuneACCESS table with in-frame sequences only. Part of the clones is absent; in the studies checked, under half of the shortfall reflects unresolved V genes, and no reason is known for the rest. V, J and clone size are taken as reported in that table, and D and trimming were inferred from the DNA itself. A total of more than 200,000 clones appear in this sample, 70% to 90% of them only once. Clones ranked in the top ten supply about 1.6% of the sample.

These data belong to a study of blood T cell repertoires in COVID-19 (dated by TCRdb to the early 2020s). Regarding the study in general: The collaborator samples originated in the United States, Italy and Spain and spanned the acute and convalescent phases of COVID-19. Sample metadata almost always included a de-identified subject ID, COVID-19 status, age in years and sex. The samples were drawn from two sources: the first 160 participants of the ongoing ImmuneRACE study, and 1,000 to 1,500 subjects contributed by 6 global collaborators. The material from the prospective study consisted of cDNA or gDNA derived from T cells, B-cell-depleted T cells, or PBMCs. The repertoires were made available in a free public database intended to serve as a resource for research on the immune response to SARS-CoV-2. Where available, HLA class I and class II types were obtained from metadata supplied by the sample provider rather than from assay-based typing. Deeply sampled blood TCRbeta repertoires from subjects exposed to, actively infected with, or recovered from COVID-19 were included in the dataset. What the study reported, not specific to this receptor: The quantity of clinical and demographic metadata differed by source and by participant and was supplied without curation.

Participants in the prospective study were aged 18 to 89 years, lived in 24 United States geographic areas, and enrolled through a virtual design. To assign participants to cohorts, the prospective study relied on clinical history that participants themselves reported in a screening survey and a study questionnaire. ImmuneRACE Cohort 3 recovered participants were defined by two consecutive negative NP/OP PCR tests, healthcare professional clearance, or symptom resolution. Each participant in the prospective study had whole blood, serum and a nasopharyngeal or oropharyngeal swab collected by mobile phlebotomists. Prospective study participants could optionally give additional blood draws and questionnaires over a 2-month period. Blood samples from the prospective study were shipped frozen or at room temperature prior to DNA extraction. Sequencing was carried out using PBMCs or T cells enriched from blood (not recorded which). This receptor was taken from a man between 40 and 49 years old who had recovered from COVID-19.

The nucleotide sequence reads TGTGCCACCAGCAGAGTCCCAGTTTGGGCCACTGAAGCTTTCTTT. The resulting protein is CATSRVPVWATEAFF. The chain was built from TRBV15 and TRBJ1-1; the D gene cannot be named for sure. V loses 1 base, J loses 4 bases, and the germline ends lie 13 bases apart. The germline V gene (reference sequence) specifies LNHNV as CDR1 and YYDKDF as CDR2. Taken from cysteine to phenylalanine, the CDR3 has 15 residues. The sequence is cut down to CDR3 DNA, 45 bases in frame from base 1.